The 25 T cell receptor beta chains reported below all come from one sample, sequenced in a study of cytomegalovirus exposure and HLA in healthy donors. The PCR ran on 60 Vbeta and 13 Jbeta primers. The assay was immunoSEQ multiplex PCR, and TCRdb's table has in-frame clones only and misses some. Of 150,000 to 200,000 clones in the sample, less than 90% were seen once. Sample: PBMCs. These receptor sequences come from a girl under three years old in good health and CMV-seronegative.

The DNA of the CDR3 is TGTGCCAGCAGCAGAGGACTAGCGGGGGTTCAAGAGACCCAGTACTTC. It translates to CASSRGLAGVQETQYF. V usage is TRBV13 and J usage is TRBJ2-5; 13 nucleotides agree with TRBD2. With 5 bases clipped from V and 2 bases from J, the junction kept 5 bases outside the gene matches. Germline V gene sequence: CDR1 PRHDT, CDR2 FYEKMQ (reference sequence). This CDR3 comprises 16 residues. Variable domain in full (rest from reference TRBV13 and TRBJ2-5): AAGVIQSPRHLIKEKRETATLKCYPIPRHDTVYWYQQGPGQDPQFLISFYEKMQSDKGSIPDRFSAQQFSDYHSELNMSSLELGDSALYFCASSRGLAGVQETQYFGPGTRLLVL.

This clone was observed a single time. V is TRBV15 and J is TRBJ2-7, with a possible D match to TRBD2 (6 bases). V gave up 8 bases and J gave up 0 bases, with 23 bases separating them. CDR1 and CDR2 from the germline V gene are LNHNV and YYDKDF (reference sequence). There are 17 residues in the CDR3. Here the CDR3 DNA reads TGTGCCACCCGAAGAGAGGTGAACACCGGGAGCTCCTACGAGCAGTACTTC. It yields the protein CATRREVNTGSSYEQYF.

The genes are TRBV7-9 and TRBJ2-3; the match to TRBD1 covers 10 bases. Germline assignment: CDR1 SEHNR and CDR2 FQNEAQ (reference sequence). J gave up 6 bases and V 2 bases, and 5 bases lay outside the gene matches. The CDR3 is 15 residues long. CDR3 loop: CASSLKTGGADTQYF. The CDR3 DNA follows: TGTGCCAGCAGCTTAAAGACAGGGGGCGCGGATACGCAGTATTTT.

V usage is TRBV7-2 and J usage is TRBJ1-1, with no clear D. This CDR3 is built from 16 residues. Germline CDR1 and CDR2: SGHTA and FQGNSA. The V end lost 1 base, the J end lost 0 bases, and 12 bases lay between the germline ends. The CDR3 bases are TGTGCCAGCAGCTTAGTATGCCAGATTATGAACACTGAAGCTTTCTTT. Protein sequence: CASSLVCQIMNTEAFF.

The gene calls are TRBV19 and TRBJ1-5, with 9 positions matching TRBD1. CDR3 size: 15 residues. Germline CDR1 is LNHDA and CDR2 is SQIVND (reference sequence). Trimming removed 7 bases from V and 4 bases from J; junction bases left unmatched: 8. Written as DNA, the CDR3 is TGTGCCAGTACCCCCCGGACAGGGGAAAATCAGCCCCAGCATTTT. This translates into CASTPRTGENQPQHF.

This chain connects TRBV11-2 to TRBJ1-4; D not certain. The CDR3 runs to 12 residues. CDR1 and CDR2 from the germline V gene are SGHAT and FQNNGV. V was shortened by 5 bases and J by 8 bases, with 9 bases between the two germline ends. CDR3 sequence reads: CASSATQEKLFF. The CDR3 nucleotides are TGTGCCAGCAGCGCGACACAAGAAAAACTGTTTTTT.

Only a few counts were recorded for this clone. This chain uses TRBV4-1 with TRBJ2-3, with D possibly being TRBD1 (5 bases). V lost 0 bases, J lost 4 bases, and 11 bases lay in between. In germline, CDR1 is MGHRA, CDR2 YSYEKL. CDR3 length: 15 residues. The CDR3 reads CASSQDGRAPDTQYF. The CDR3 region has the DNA TGCGCCAGCAGCCAAGATGGCAGGGCACCAGATACGCAGTATTTT.

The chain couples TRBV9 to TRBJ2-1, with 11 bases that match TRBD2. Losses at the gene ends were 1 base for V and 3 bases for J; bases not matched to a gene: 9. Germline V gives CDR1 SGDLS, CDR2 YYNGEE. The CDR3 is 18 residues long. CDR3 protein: CASSVRPSGGINYNEQFF. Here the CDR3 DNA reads TGTGCCAGCAGCGTACGGCCTAGCGGGGGGATCAACTACAATGAGCAGTTCTTC.

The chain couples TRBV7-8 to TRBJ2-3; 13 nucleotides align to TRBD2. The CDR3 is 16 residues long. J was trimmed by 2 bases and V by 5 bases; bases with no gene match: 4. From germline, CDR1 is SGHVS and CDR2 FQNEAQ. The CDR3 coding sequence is TGTGCCAGCAGCCTGACTAGCGGGGGGCCCACAGATACGCAGTATTTT. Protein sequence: CASSLTSGGPTDTQYF.

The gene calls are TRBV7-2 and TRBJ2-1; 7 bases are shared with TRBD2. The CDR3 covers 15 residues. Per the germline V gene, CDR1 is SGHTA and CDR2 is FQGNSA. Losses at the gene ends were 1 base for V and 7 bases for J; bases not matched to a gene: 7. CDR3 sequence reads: CASSLVGGSWNEQFF. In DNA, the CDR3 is TGTGCCAGCAGCTTAGTTGGCGGGAGTTGGAATGAGCAGTTCTTC.

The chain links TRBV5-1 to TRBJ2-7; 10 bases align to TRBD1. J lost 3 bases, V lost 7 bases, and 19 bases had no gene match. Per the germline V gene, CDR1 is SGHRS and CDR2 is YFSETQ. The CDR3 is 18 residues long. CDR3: CASSPLTGGEGKRYEQYF. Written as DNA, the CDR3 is TGCGCCAGCTCCCCGCTGACAGGGGGCGAAGGAAAGCGCTACGAGCAGTACTTC.

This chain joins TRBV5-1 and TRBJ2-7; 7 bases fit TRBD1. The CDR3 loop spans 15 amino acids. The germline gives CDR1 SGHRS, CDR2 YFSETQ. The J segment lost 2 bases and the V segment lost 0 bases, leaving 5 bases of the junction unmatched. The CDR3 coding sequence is TGCGCCAGCAGCTTGGCTCAGGGGGTCACCTACGAGCAGTACTTC. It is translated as CASSLAQGVTYEQYF. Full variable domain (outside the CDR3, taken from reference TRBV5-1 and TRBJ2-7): KAGVTQTPRYLIKTRGQQVTLSCSPISGHRSVSWYQQTPGQGLQFLFEYFSETQRNKGNFPGRFSGRQFSNSRSEMNVSTLELGDSALYLCASSLAQGVTYEQYFGPGTRLTVT.

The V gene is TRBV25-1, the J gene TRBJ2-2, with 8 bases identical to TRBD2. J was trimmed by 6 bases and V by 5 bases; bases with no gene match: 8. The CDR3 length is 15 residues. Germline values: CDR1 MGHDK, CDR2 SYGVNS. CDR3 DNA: TGTGCCAGCAGTCGACTAGCGCGCACCGCCGGGGAGCTGTTTTTT. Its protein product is CASSRLARTAGELFF.

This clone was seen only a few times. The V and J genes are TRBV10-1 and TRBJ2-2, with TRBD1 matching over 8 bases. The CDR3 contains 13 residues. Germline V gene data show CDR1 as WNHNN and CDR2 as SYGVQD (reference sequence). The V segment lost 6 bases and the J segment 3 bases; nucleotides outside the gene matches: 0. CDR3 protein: CASRTGDTGELFF. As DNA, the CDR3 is TGCGCCAGCAGGACAGGGGACACCGGGGAGCTGTTTTTT.

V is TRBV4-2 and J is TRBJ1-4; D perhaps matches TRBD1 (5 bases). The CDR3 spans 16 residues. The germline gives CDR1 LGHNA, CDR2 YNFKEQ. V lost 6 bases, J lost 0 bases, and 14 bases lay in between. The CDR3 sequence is CASSPDRPATNEKLFF. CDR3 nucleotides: TGTGCCAGCAGTCCCGACAGACCAGCAACTAATGAAAAACTGTTTTTT.

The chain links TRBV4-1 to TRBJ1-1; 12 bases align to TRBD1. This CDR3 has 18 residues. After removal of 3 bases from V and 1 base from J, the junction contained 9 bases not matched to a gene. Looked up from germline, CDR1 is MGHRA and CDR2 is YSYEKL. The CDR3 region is CASSQGRDRGLGNTEAFF. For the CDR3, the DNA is TGCGCCAGCAGCCAGGGGCGGGACAGGGGGCTAGGGAACACTGAAGCTTTCTTT.

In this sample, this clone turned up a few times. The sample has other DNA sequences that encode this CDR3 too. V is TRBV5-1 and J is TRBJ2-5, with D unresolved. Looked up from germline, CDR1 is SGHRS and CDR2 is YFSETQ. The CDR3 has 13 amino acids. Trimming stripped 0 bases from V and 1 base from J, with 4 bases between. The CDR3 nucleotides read TGCGCCAGCAGCTTGGTCGGCCAAGAGACCCAGTACTTC. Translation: CASSLVGQETQYF.

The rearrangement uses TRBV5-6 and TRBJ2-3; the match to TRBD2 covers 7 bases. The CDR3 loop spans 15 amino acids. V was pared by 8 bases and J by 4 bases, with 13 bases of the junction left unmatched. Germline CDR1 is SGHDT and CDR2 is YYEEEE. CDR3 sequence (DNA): TGTGCCAGTACACCCCTGGGAGGGGCCCCAGATACGCAGTATTTT. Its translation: CASTPLGGAPDTQYF.

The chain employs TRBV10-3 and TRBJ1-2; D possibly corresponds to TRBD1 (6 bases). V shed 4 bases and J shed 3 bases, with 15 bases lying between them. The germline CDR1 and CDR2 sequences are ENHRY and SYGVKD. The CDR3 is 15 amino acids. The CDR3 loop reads CAISGLRGRDYGYTF. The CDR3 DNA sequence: TGTGCCATCAGTGGTCTCAGGGGACGAGACTATGGCTACACCTTC.

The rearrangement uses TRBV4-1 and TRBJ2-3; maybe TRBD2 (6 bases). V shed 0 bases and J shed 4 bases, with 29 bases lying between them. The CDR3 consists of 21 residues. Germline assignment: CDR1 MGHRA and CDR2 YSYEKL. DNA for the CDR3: TGCGCCAGCAGCCAAGATCTCGGGAGCGGATTCGTACCCCAACCCCCAGATACGCAGTATTTT. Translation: CASSQDLGSGFVPQPPDTQYF.

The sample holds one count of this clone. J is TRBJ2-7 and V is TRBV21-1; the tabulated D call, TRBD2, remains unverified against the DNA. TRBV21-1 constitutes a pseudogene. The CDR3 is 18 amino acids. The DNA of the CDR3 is TGTGCCAGCAGCAAAAGGCCCCCAGGGAGGTGGACAACCTACGAGCAGTACTTC. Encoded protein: CASSKRPPGRWTTYEQYF.

The CDR3 is CASSVFSGYEQYF. The CDR3 nucleotides are TGTGCCAGCAGCGTATTCTCGGGCTACGAGCAGTACTTC. V and J are TRBV9 and TRBJ2-7; D call uncertain. Germline CDR1 reads SGDLS; CDR2 reads YYNGEE. The CDR3 loop spans 13 amino acids. The germline V and J ends were trimmed by 1 base and 3 bases, with 8 bases remaining between them. Using reference TRBV9 and TRBJ2-7 for the parts outside the CDR3, the full variable domain is DSGVTQTPKHLITATGQRVTLRCSPRSGDLSVYWYQQSLDQGLQFLIQYYNGEERAKGNILERFSAQQFPDLHSELNLSSLELGDSALYFCASSVFSGYEQYFGPGTRLTVT.

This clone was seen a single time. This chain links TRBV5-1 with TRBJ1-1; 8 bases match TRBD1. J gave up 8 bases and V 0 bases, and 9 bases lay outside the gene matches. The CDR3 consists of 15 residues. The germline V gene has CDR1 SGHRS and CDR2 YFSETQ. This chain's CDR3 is CASSLVGQGAVEAFF. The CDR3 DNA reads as TGCGCCAGCAGCTTGGTCGGACAGGGAGCCGTCGAAGCTTTCTTT.

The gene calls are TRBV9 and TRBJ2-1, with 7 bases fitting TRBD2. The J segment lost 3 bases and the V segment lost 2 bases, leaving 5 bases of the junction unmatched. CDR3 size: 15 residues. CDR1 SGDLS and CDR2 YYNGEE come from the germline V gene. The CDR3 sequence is CASSVAGDFYNEQFF. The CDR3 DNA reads TGTGCCAGCAGCGTTGCGGGAGATTTCTACAATGAGCAGTTCTTC.

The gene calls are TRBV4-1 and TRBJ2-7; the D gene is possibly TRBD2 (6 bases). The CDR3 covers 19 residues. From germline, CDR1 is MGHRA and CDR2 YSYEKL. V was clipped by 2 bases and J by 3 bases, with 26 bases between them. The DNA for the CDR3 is TGCGCCAGCAGCCAATCCTCGAAGGGTGTCGCGGGACCTTTCTACGAGCAGTACTTC. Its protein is CASSQSSKGVAGPFYEQYF.